This is a list of T cell receptor beta chains from one sample in a study of shared clonotypes between healthy human individuals. Sequencing was performed with immunoSEQ multiplex PCR; in TCRdb, only in-frame clones are kept and a portion is missing. The data show approximately 2,200,000 clones, with 93% seen just once and approximately 1.7% held by the top ten. Sequencing used naive CD8+ T cells from PBMCs. The receptors here all came from a man aged 18 to 35 in good health. Some clones in this sample may be carry-over from other donors' samples. Each CDR3 is given with its conserved first and last residue. The order of the fields is V gene, D gene, J gene, CDR3 protein, CDR3 DNA. D genes are given only for firm matches.

>TRBV4-1|NA|TRBJ2-7
CASSQDLGSYEQYF
TGCGCCAGCAGCCAAGATTTAGGCAGCTACGAGCAGTACTTC
>TRBV5-1|NA|TRBJ1-1
CASNLRWEDTEAFF
TGCGCCAGCAACTTGCGATGGGAGGACACTGAAGCTTTCTTT
>TRBV29-1|NA|TRBJ2-3
CSVDGFTLSTDTQYF
TGCAGCGTCGACGGATTCACACTAAGCACAGATACGCAGTATTTT
>TRBV4-2|TRBD2|TRBJ2-3
CASSPPSTSGITDTQYF
TGTGCCAGCAGCCCTCCCTCGACTAGCGGGATAACAGATACGCAGTATTTT
>TRBV28|TRBD2|TRBJ2-1
CASSGRIAGGQFF
TGTGCCAGCAGCGGCCGAATAGCGGGAGGGCAGTTCTTC
>TRBV7-2|NA|TRBJ2-1
CASAWTTKWRALSYNEQFF
TGTGCCAGCGCGTGGACAACGAAGTGGAGGGCCCTCTCCTACAATGAGCAGTTCTTC
>TRBV4-3|NA|TRBJ2-2
CASSRRARTGELFF
TGCGCCAGCAGCCGAAGGGCGCGGACCGGGGAGCTGTTTTTT
>TRBV28|NA|TRBJ2-3
CASSLGRGASTDTQYF
TGTGCCAGCAGTTTAGGCAGGGGGGCTAGCACAGATACGCAGTATTTT
>TRBV2|TRBD1|TRBJ1-2
CASTLRQGGFVYGYTF
TGTGCCAGCACCCTTCGACAGGGGGGGTTTGTCTATGGCTACACCTTC
>TRBV4-2|TRBD2|TRBJ2-7
CASSQEGSGRAYEQYF
TGTGCCAGCAGCCAAGAGGGGAGCGGGAGGGCCTACGAGCAGTACTTC
>TRBV11-2|NA|TRBJ1-2
CATRGAQGYTF
TGTGCCACGCGGGGGGCTCAGGGCTACACCTTC
>TRBV18|NA|TRBJ2-1
CASSPPDGIYNEQFF
TGTGCCAGCTCACCCCCCGACGGGATCTACAATGAGCAGTTCTTC
>TRBV27|NA|TRBJ2-3
CASSVTVADTQYF
TGTGCCAGCAGCGTCACGGTTGCAGATACGCAGTATTTT
>TRBV5-1|NA|TRBJ2-1
CASSLNAGYSSYNEQFF
TGCGCCAGCAGCTTGAATGCTGGGTACAGCTCCTACAATGAGCAGTTCTTC
>TRBV5-1|TRBD2|TRBJ2-7
CASSLEVAGYEQYF
TGCGCCAGCAGCCTAGAAGTAGCGGGCTACGAGCAGTACTTC
>TRBV28|NA|TRBJ2-3
CASSLGRTDTQYF
TGTGCCAGCAGTTTAGGGCGCACAGATACGCAGTATTTT